What follows are 9 T cell receptor beta chains derived from one specimen sequenced in a study of OX40 agonist ivuxolimab in advanced cancers. Assay: immunoSEQ multiplex PCR; the TCRdb copy retains only in-frame clones and omits some. The table shows 63,000 or so clones, with around nine tenths occurring only once. The sample was CD4+ or CD8+ T cells sorted from blood, taken in a trial of the OX40 agonist ivuxolimab. All receptors derive from an adult with an advanced solid tumor such as melanoma, head and neck, liver or kidney cancer.

This clone has just one count. The chain combines TRBV5-1 with TRBJ1-1, with 10 bases identical to TRBD1. Trimming at V came to 2 bases and at J to 5 bases, leaving 3 bases not matched to a gene. Per germline, CDR1 SGHRS and CDR2 YFSETQ. The CDR3 consists of 14 residues. CDR3 sequence: CASSFRTGGTEAFF. The DNA of the CDR3 is TGCGCCAGCAGCTTTAGGACAGGGGGAACTGAAGCTTTCTTT.

V gene TRBV7-2 combines with J gene TRBJ2-5; the match to TRBD2 covers 9 bases. The CDR3 covers 15 residues. The germline gives CDR1 SGHTA, CDR2 FQGNSA. The V segment lost 5 bases and the J segment 2 bases; nucleotides outside the gene matches: 6. The CDR3 nucleotides are TGTGCCAGCAGCCCTAGCGGGACCTTTCAAGAGACCCAGTACTTC. Its translation: CASSPSGTFQETQYF.

The genes are TRBV10-3 and TRBJ2-2, with 10 nucleotides matching TRBD2. The CDR3 length is 16 residues. The germline V gene encodes CDR1 ENHRY and CDR2 SYGVKD. After removal of 2 bases from V and 7 bases from J, the junction contained 7 bases not matched to a gene. The CDR3 DNA follows: TGTGCCATCAGTGAGGCTAGCGGGAGAGGTGGCGGGGAGCTGTTTTTT. Amino acid sequence: CAISEASGRGGGELFF.

The V gene is TRBV15, the J gene TRBJ2-5; perhaps TRBD1 as D (5 bases). Trimming left V 0 bases short and J 1 base short, with 9 bases between. The CDR3 has 15 residues. Germline CDR1 LNHNV, CDR2 YYDKDF (reference sequence). The CDR3 sequence: CATSRDQGAQETQYF. The CDR3 DNA follows: TGTGCCACCAGCAGAGATCAAGGGGCCCAAGAGACCCAGTACTTC.

With regard to this clone: Sequence at one end of the junction differs from germline and may be a read error. Distinct nucleotide sequences in the sample also encode this CDR3. The V and J genes are TRBV7-9 and TRBJ2-3; 11 bases are a match to TRBD2. The CDR3 runs 16 residues. Germline V gene data show CDR1 as SEHNR and CDR2 as FQNEAQ (reference sequence). The CDR3, as DNA: TGTGCTAGCAGCTTCCTAGCGGGAGGTGGGGCAGATACGCAGTATTTT. Protein sequence: CASSFLAGGGADTQYF.

This clone was seen just once. This chain joins TRBV18 and TRBJ2-3; D call uncertain. With 2 bases removed from V and 8 bases from J, the gap between germline ends came to 11 bases. Germline CDR1 and CDR2: KGHSH and LQKENI. The CDR3 consists of 13 residues. The CDR3 DNA sequence: TGTGCCAGCTCACCAGGGATGAGAGGTACGCAGTATTTT. This codes for CASSPGMRGTQYF.

CDR3 amino acids: CASSFGRSLYNEQFF. CDR3 nucleotides: TGTGCCAGCAGCTTCGGGCGGAGCCTCTACAATGAGCAGTTCTTC. This chain connects TRBV5-8 to TRBJ2-1; D not certain. CDR3 length: 15 residues. Germline V gives CDR1 SGHTS, CDR2 YDEGEE. V was trimmed by 2 bases and J by 3 bases, leaving 12 bases between them.

V is TRBV11-2 and J is TRBJ1-2, with D unresolved. The CDR3 has 12 amino acids. V lost 5 bases and J 8 bases, leaving 12 bases between the germline ends. Germline V lookup: CDR1 SGHAT, CDR2 FQNNGV. CDR3 DNA: TGTGCCAGCAGCCCCGGGCTAAGGGGCTACACCTTC. The encoded protein is CASSPGLRGYTF.

This chain connects TRBV15 to TRBJ2-2; possibly TRBD1 for D (5 bases). V shed 1 base and J shed 6 bases, with 15 bases lying between them. CDR1 and CDR2 (germline): LNHNV, YYDKDF (reference sequence). The CDR3 is made up of 16 amino acids. The CDR3 region is CATSRAGALRAGELFF. CDR3 nucleotide sequence: TGTGCCACCAGCAGAGCTGGAGCCCTCAGGGCCGGGGAGCTGTTTTTT.